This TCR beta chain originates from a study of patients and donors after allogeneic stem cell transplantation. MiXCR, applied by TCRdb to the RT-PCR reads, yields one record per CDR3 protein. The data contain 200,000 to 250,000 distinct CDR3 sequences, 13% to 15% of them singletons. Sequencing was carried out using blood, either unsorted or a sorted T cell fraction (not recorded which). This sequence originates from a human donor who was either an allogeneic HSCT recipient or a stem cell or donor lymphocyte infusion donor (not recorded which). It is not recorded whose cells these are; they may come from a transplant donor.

The CDR3 DNA is TGTGCCACCCAAATAGCCTACGAGCAGTACTTC. This encodes CATQIAYEQYF. This rearrangement joins TRBV25-1 to TRBJ2-7; no definite D call. The CDR3 is 11 residues long. Trimming removed 10 bases at V and 2 bases at J, with 9 bases between. CDR1 MGHDK and CDR2 SYGVNS come from the germline V gene.